A single sample is the source of the 13 T cell receptor beta chains below, sequenced in a study of cytomegalovirus exposure and HLA in healthy donors. The PCR contained 60 Vbeta and 13 Jbeta primers. Produced via immunoSEQ multiplex PCR; TCRdb's table is partial and in-frame only. The table has 90,000 to 95,000 clones, over 75% seen once. Sequenced material: PBMCs. These receptors originate from a male donor in good health and CMV-seropositive.

This clone was observed a single time. This chain connects TRBV19 to TRBJ2-2; the match to TRBD2 covers 11 bases. The CDR3 consists of 15 residues. V dropped 9 bases and J dropped 6; count of bases not matched to a gene: 9. Germline-derived CDR1 and CDR2 are LNHDA and SQIVND (reference sequence). The CDR3 loop reads CASHSGRANPGELFF. The CDR3 DNA sequence: TGTGCCAGCCATAGCGGGAGGGCAAATCCCGGGGAGCTGTTTTTT.

This sequence joins TRBV5-1 and TRBJ1-4, with D possibly matching TRBD1 (5 bases). The V end was cut by 0 bases, the J end by 12 bases, with 21 bases between. Germline V gives CDR1 SGHRS, CDR2 YFSETQ. There are 16 residues in the CDR3. DNA for the CDR3: TGCGCCAGCAGCTTGGAGGGGTTTTTCAGTCCGGAAGAACTGTTTTTT. Amino acids: CASSLEGFFSPEELFF.

The chain is built from TRBV9 and TRBJ1-1, with D possibly being TRBD1 (6 bases). With 2 bases removed from V and 1 base from J, the gap between germline ends came to 9 bases. CDR1 is SGDLS, CDR2 YYNGEE, per germline. This CDR3 has 14 residues. In DNA form, the CDR3 reads TGTGCCAGCAGCGTTAAGGACAGGAACACTGAAGCTTTCTTT. Translated: CASSVKDRNTEAFF.

This clone was seen more than once but under ten times. This sequence joins TRBV7-9 and TRBJ1-1, with a tentative D call TRBD1 (6 bases). This CDR3 comprises 15 residues. Between the trimmed V and J ends, which lost 3 bases and 1 base, there was a span of 12 bases. CDR1 and CDR2 (germline): SEHNR, FQNEAQ (reference sequence). CDR3 nucleotides: TGTGCCAGCAGCTTCAACAGGGTCGCGAACACTGAAGCTTTCTTT. Protein product: CASSFNRVANTEAFF.

V usage is TRBV27 and J usage is TRBJ2-1; 8 nucleotides line up with TRBD2. The junction had 11 bases not matched to a gene; V was cut back by 4 bases and J by 0 bases. This CDR3 comprises 18 residues. Germline-derived CDR1 and CDR2 are MNHEY and SMNVEV (reference sequence). The CDR3 sequence: CASSSSQLAASSYNEQFF. DNA of the CDR3: TGTGCCAGCAGTTCCTCCCAACTAGCGGCGAGCTCCTACAATGAGCAGTTCTTC.

The chain has TRBV7-2 and TRBJ2-3; TRBD2 might be the D (5 bases). Germline loops: CDR1 SGHTA, CDR2 FQGNSA. The CDR3 is 16 residues long. V was cut by 4 bases and J by 1 base, with 15 bases left in between. The CDR3 here is CASSSIFDGGTDTQYF. The CDR3 DNA is TGTGCCAGCAGCTCCATATTTGACGGGGGCACAGATACGCAGTATTTT.

CDR3 amino acids: CASSSTGSGEKLFF. The CDR3 coding sequence is TGCGCCAGCAGCAGTACAGGGTCAGGTGAAAAACTGTTTTTT. The chain is built from TRBV5-1 and TRBJ1-4, with TRBD1 as a possible D gene (6 bases). Germline CDR1 is SGHRS and CDR2 is YFSETQ. The V end lost 4 bases, the J end lost 7 bases, and 14 bases lay between the germline ends. The CDR3 sequence is 14 residues long.

This chain joins TRBV27 and TRBJ2-1; 12 bases are a match to TRBD2. CDR1 is MNHEY, CDR2 SMNVEV, per germline (reference sequence). Trimming at V came to 7 bases and at J to 12 bases, leaving 10 bases not matched to a gene. The CDR3 loop spans 14 amino acids. CDR3 sequence (DNA): TGTGCCAGCATGGTAGCTAGCGGGAGGGCCCGGCAGTTCTTC. It specifies CASMVASGRARQFF.

In its sample, this clone was seen a few times. The V and J genes are TRBV2 and TRBJ2-3; D gene ambiguous. The V end was cut by 7 bases, the J end by 4 bases, with 3 bases between. Germline V gives CDR1 SNHLY, CDR2 FYNNEI. There are 10 residues in the CDR3. The CDR3 reads CASIADTQYF. The CDR3 coding sequence is TGTGCCAGCATCGCAGATACGCAGTATTTT.

This chain joins TRBV19 and TRBJ2-1; 9 nucleotides agree with TRBD2. Unmatched junction bases numbered 7, after V lost 7 bases and J lost 3 bases. Germline CDR1 LNHDA, CDR2 SQIVND (reference sequence). The CDR3 is 15 amino acids. The CDR3 DNA reads as TGTGCCAGTAAATCGACTAGCGGATACTACAATGAGCAGTTCTTC. Translating gives CASKSTSGYYNEQFF. Based on the CDR3 plus reference TRBV19 and TRBJ2-1, the full variable domain is DGGITQSPKYLFRKEGQNVTLSCEQNLNHDAMYWYRQDPGQGLRLIYYSQIVNDFQKGDIAEGYSVSREKKESFPLTVTSAQKNPTAFYLCASKSTSGYYNEQFFGPGTRLTVL.

The gene calls are TRBV28 and TRBJ1-2; the D is unclear. This CDR3 region has 13 residues. Germline V gives CDR1 MDHEN, CDR2 SYDVKM. V lost 3 bases to trimming and J lost 0 bases, with 5 bases between them. The CDR3 is CASSFFTNYGYTF. The CDR3 region has the DNA TGTGCCAGCAGTTTTTTCACTAACTATGGCTACACCTTC.

The rearrangement joins TRBV19 to TRBJ1-1, with D perhaps TRBD1 (5 bases). V gave up 3 bases and J gave up 1 base, with 12 bases separating them. Per the germline V gene, CDR1 is LNHDA and CDR2 is SQIVND (reference sequence). CDR3 size: 15 residues. The CDR3: CASSIGSGGNTEAFF. The CDR3 nucleotides read TGTGCCAGTAGTATCGGATCGGGGGGGAACACTGAAGCTTTCTTT.

The chain couples TRBV27 to TRBJ2-7, with TRBD1 matching over 7 bases. The CDR3 consists of 17 residues. Per germline, CDR1 MNHEY and CDR2 SMNVEV (reference sequence). After removal of 5 bases from V and 7 bases from J, the junction contained 20 bases not matched to a gene. The CDR3 DNA sequence: TGTGCCAGCAGTCTTTTGGGGGCCAAGACAGGGTCGGGAGAGCAGTACTTC. Translation: CASSLLGAKTGSGEQYF.